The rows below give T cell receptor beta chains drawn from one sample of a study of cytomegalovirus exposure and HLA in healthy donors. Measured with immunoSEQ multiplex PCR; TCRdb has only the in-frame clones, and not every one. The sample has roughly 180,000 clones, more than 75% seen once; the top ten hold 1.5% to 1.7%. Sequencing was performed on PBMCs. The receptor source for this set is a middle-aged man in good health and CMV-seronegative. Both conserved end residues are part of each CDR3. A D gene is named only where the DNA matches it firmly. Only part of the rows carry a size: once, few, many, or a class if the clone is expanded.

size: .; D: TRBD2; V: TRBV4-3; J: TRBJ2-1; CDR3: CASSHPGTSVGEQFF; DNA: TGCGCCAGCAGCCACCCTGGGACTAGCGTTGGTGAGCAGTTCTTC
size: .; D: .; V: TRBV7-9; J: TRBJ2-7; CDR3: CASSLGRSSYEQYF; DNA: TGTGCCAGCAGCTTAGGACGGAGCTCCTACGAGCAGTACTTC
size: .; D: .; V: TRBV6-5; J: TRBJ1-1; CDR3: CASRLNDRSNTEAFF; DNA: TGTGCCAGCAGGCTCAACGACAGGAGCAACACTGAAGCTTTCTTT
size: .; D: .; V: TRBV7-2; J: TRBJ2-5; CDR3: CASSLARQETQYF; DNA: TGTGCCAGCAGCTTAGCCAGGCAAGAGACCCAGTACTTC
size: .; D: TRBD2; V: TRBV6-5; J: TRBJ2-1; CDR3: CASTGLAGWEQFF; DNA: TGTGCCAGTACGGGACTAGCGGGATGGGAGCAGTTCTTC
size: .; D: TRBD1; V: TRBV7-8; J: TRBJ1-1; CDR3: CASSPRDRVNTEAFF; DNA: TGTGCCAGCAGCCCTCGGGACAGGGTGAACACTGAAGCTTTCTTT
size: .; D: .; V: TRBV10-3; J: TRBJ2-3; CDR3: CAISENKDTQYF; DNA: TGTGCCATCAGTGAGAATAAAGATACGCAGTATTTT
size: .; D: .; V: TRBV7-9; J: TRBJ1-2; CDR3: CASSGLGRGGYGYTF; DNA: TGTGCCAGCAGCGGACTCGGGCGGGGGGGCTATGGCTACACCTTC
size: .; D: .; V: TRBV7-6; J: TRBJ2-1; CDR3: CASSSAFDSYNEQFF; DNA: TGTGCCAGCAGCTCCGCTTTCGACAGCTACAATGAGCAGTTCTTC
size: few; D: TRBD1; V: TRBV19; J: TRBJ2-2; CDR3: CASRWDRGLTTGELFF; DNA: TGTGCCAGTCGCTGGGACAGGGGCCTAACCACCGGGGAGCTGTTTTTT
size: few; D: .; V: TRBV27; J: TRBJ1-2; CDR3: CASSSGAQPNYGYTF; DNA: TGTGCCAGCAGTTCAGGGGCGCAACCTAACTATGGCTACACCTTC
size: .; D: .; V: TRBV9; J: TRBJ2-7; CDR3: CASSGALPYEQYF; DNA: TGTGCCAGCAGCGGGGCCCTACCATACGAGCAGTACTTC
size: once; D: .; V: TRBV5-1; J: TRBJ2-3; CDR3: CASSLYREREDTQYF; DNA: TGCGCCAGCAGCTTGTACAGGGAGAGGGAGGATACGCAGTATTTT
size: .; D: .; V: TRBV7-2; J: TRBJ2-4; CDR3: CASSLGGRESPIAKNIQYF; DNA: TGTGCCAGCAGCCTTGGTGGCCGGGAGTCCCCAATAGCCAAAAACATTCAGTACTTC
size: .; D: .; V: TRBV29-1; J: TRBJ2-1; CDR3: CSVASPGNEQFF; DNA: TGCAGCGTCGCCTCACCGGGAAATGAGCAGTTCTTC
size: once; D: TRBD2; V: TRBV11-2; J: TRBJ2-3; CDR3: CASSLDLAGEAYTQYF; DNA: TGTGCCAGCAGCTTAGATCTTGCGGGGGAGGCATATACGCAGTATTTT
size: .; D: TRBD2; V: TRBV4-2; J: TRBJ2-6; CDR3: CASSQDLVAGASGANVLTF; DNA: TGTGCCAGCAGCCAAGATCTTGTAGCGGGAGCTTCTGGGGCCAACGTCCTGACTTTC
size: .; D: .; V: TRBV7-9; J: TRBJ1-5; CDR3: CASSSSDGNQPQHF; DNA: TGTGCCAGCAGCTCCTCCGACGGGAATCAGCCCCAGCATTTT
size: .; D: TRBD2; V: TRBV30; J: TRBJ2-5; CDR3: CAWSPGLAGVETQYF; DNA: TGTGCCTGGAGTCCGGGACTAGCGGGGGTGGAGACCCAGTACTTC
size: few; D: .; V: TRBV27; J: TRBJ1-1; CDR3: CASRSTANTEAFF; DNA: TGTGCCAGCAGAAGTACAGCGAACACTGAAGCTTTCTTT
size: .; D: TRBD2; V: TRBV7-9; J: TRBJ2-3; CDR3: CASSLPGGKKDTQYF; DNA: TGTGCCAGCAGCTTACCGGGGGGGAAAAAAGATACGCAGTATTTT
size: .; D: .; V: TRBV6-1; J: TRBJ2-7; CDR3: CASSFTGIPWYEQYF; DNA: TGTGCCAGCAGTTTTACAGGGATCCCTTGGTACGAGCAGTACTTC
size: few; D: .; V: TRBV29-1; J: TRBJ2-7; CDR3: CSVEGTTTYEQYF; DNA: TGCAGCGTTGAAGGGACAACCACCTACGAGCAGTACTTC
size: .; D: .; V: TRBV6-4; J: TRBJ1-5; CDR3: CASSGSRGPQHF; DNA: TGTGCCAGCAGCGGGAGCCGGGGGCCCCAGCATTTT
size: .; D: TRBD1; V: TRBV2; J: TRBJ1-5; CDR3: CASSTGTGSDQPQHF; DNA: TGTGCCAGCAGTACCGGGACAGGGTCCGACCAGCCCCAGCATTTT
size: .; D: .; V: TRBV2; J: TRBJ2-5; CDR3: CASSPGEETQYF; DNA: TGTGCCAGCAGCCCCGGGGAAGAGACCCAGTACTTC
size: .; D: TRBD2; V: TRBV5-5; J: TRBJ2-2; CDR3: CASSLALAGSPNTGELFF; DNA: TGTGCCAGCAGCTTGGCACTAGCGGGAAGCCCGAACACCGGGGAGCTGTTTTTT
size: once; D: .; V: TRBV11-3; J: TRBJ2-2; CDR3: CASSAGQQNTGELFF; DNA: TGTGCCAGCAGCGCGGGACAGCAGAACACCGGGGAGCTGTTTTTT
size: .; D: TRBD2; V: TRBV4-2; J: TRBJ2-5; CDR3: CASSQGAGGAETQYF; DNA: TGTGCCAGCAGCCAAGGGGCGGGAGGCGCAGAGACCCAGTACTTC
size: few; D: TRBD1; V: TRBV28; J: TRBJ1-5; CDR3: CASSTGGEPQHF; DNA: TGTGCCAGCAGTACAGGGGGGGAGCCCCAGCATTTT
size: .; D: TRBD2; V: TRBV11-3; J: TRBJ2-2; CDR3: CASSHRTSGGGMKLFF; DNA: TGTGCCAGCAGCCACAGGACTAGCGGGGGGGGTATGAAGCTGTTTTTT
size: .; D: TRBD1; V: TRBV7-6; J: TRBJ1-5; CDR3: CASSLGTGSQPQHF; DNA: TGTGCCAGCAGCTTAGGGACAGGGAGTCAGCCCCAGCATTTT
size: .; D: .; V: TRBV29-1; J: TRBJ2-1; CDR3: CSAARDSNNEQFF; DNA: TGCAGCGCTGCCCGGGACTCAAACAATGAGCAGTTCTTC
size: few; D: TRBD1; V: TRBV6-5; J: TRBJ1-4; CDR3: CASSYSRTGGEKLFF; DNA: TGTGCCAGCAGTTACTCCAGGACAGGGGGTGAAAAACTGTTTTTT
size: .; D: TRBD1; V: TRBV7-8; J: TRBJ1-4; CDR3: CASSYGQGAGNEKLFF; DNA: TGTGCCAGCAGTTACGGACAGGGGGCGGGTAATGAAAAACTGTTTTTT
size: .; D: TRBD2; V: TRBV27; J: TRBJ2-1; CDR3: CASSLFSGIDNEQFF; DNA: TGTGCCAGCAGTTTATTTAGCGGGATAGACAATGAGCAGTTCTTC
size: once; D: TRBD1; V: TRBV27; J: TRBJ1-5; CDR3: CASSLRTGTNQPQHF; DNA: TGTGCCAGCAGTTTAAGGACAGGGACCAATCAGCCCCAGCATTTT
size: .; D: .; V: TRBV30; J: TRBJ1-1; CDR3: CAWSVRRGNTEAFF; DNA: TGTGCCTGGAGTGTAAGGAGGGGAAACACTGAAGCTTTCTTT
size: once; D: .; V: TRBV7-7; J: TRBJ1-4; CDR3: CASSLSSENEKLFF; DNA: TGTGCTAGCAGCTTATCTAGTGAAAATGAAAAACTGTTTTTT
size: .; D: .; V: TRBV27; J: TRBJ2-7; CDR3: CASSFLGGSGFYEQYF; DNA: TGTGCCAGCAGTTTCCTTGGGGGGAGTGGGTTCTACGAGCAGTACTTC
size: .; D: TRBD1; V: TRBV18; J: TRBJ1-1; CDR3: CASSPLQGGTEAFF; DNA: TGTGCCAGCTCACCCCTACAGGGGGGCACTGAAGCTTTCTTT
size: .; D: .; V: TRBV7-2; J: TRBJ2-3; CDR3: CASSLQGTSTDTQYF; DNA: TGTGCCAGCAGTCTACAGGGAACTAGCACAGATACGCAGTATTTT
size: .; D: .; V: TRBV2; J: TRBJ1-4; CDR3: CASREGSRREKLFF; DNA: TGTGCCAGCAGAGAAGGGAGTAGGAGGGAAAAACTGTTTTTT